Following are 19 T cell receptor beta chains from one sample sequenced in a study of cytomegalovirus exposure and HLA in healthy donors (TCRdb year 2017). Library preparation was by the immunoSEQ multiplex PCR assay. For the multiplex PCR, a mixture combining 60 forward primers for TCR Vbeta segments and 13 reverse primers for TCR Jbeta segments was used. TCRdb carries this immuneACCESS record with in-frame sequences only. Its versions omit some clonotypes, under half of them owing to an unresolved V gene in the studies checked, with the rest unexplained. The sample data list about 90,000 clones, and approximately 71% of these were observed just once. The ten biggest clones cover approximately 15% of the sample. What was sequenced was PBMCs. These receptors all come from a woman aged 18-29 years in good health and CMV-seropositive.

This clone was counted a few times. V usage is TRBV6-5 and J usage is TRBJ2-3, with D uncertain. In germline, CDR1 is MNHEY, CDR2 SVGAGI. The CDR3 totals 14 residues. V shed 1 base and J shed 0 bases, with 5 bases lying between them. The CDR3 here is CASSYWPSTDTQYF. The CDR3 DNA follows: TGTGCCAGCAGTTACTGGCCGAGCACAGATACGCAGTATTTT.

The chain combines TRBV5-1 with TRBJ2-1; TRBD2 agrees at 12 bases. The germline V gene has CDR1 SGHRS and CDR2 YFSETQ. V shed 1 base, J shed 5 bases, and the junction held 7 bases outside the gene matches. CDR3 length: 17 residues. The CDR3 DNA reads as TGCGCCAGCAGCTTGACTAGCGGGAGGCTTATAAACAATGAGCAGTTCTTC. Translation gives CASSLTSGRLINNEQFF. Full variable domain (outside the CDR3, taken from reference TRBV5-1 and TRBJ2-1): KAGVTQTPRYLIKTRGQQVTLSCSPISGHRSVSWYQQTPGQGLQFLFEYFSETQRNKGNFPGRFSGRQFSNSRSEMNVSTLELGDSALYLCASSLTSGRLINNEQFFGPGTRLTVL.

This rearrangement joins TRBV27 to TRBJ2-5; TRBD2 matches 14 bases. V was clipped by 6 bases and J by 5 bases; unmatched bases: 5. The V gene's germline CDR1 is MNHEY and CDR2 SMNVEV (reference sequence). The CDR3 length is 15 residues. The CDR3 sequence: CASRTSGGASETQYF. CDR3 sequence (DNA): TGTGCCAGCAGGACTAGCGGGGGGGCCTCGGAGACCCAGTACTTC.

The chain employs TRBV4-1 and TRBJ1-1; no definite D call. Trimming cost V 4 bases and J 2 bases, with 11 bases left between them. Per the germline V gene, CDR1 is MGHRA and CDR2 is YSYEKL. CDR3 size: 14 residues. The CDR3 DNA reads TGCGCCAGCAGCCTACATACAGCAAACACTGAAGCTTTCTTT. Amino acids: CASSLHTANTEAFF.

The chain links TRBV7-6 to TRBJ2-1, with 13 bases that match TRBD2. Per the germline V gene, CDR1 is SGHVS and CDR2 is FNYEAQ. The J segment lost 5 bases and the V segment lost 5 bases, leaving 6 bases of the junction unmatched. The CDR3 sequence is 16 residues long. The CDR3 nucleotides read TGTGCCAGCAGCGCAACCGGACTAGCGGGGGACAATGAGCAGTTCTTC. Residues: CASSATGLAGDNEQFF.

The chain has TRBV6-6 and TRBJ2-2; no clear D. Trimming cost V 2 bases and J 3 bases, with 7 bases left between them. Germline loops: CDR1 MNHNY, CDR2 SVGAGI (reference sequence). There are 14 residues in the CDR3. For the CDR3, the DNA is TGTGCCAGCAGTTACCGGGTCGACACCGGGGAGCTGTTTTTT. Translation gives CASSYRVDTGELFF.

This clone was detected a few times. The rearrangement links TRBV29-1 to TRBJ1-1, with 7 bases lining up with TRBD1. CDR3 length equals 14 residues. V was pared by 4 bases and J by 0 bases, with 5 bases of the junction left unmatched. CDR1 and CDR2 from the germline V gene are SQVTM and ANQGSEA. Here the CDR3 reads CSVGGTELNTEAFF. The CDR3 coding sequence is TGCAGCGTTGGAGGGACAGAGTTGAACACTGAAGCTTTCTTT.

The table lists this clone with a few counts. The chain recombines TRBV6-6 with TRBJ2-1; 7 bases are a match to TRBD2. The germline V gene has CDR1 MNHNY and CDR2 SVGAGI (reference sequence). The ends lost 5 bases at V and 5 bases at J; junction bases unmatched: 3. The CDR3 loop spans 13 amino acids. The CDR3 spells CASSPLADNEQFF. The DNA of the CDR3 is TGTGCCAGCAGTCCTCTAGCGGACAATGAGCAGTTCTTC.

V usage is TRBV7-9 and J usage is TRBJ1-1; D not certain. The CDR3 runs to 12 residues. CDR1 is SEHNR and CDR2 is FQNEAQ in the germline V gene (reference sequence). Trimming pared 5 bases from V and 4 bases from J, leaving 8 bases between. CDR3 sequence: CASSQELTEAFF. CDR3 nucleotide sequence: TGTGCCAGCAGCCAAGAGCTCACTGAAGCTTTCTTT.

The J gene is TRBJ1-2, the V gene TRBV2; TRBD1 matches at 9 bases. Germline CDR1 SNHLY, CDR2 FYNNEI. The V gene end was trimmed by 5 bases and the J gene end by 7 bases; junction bases not matched to a gene: 8. The CDR3 sequence is 14 residues long. The CDR3 spells CASSLATGGTGYTF. The DNA for the CDR3 is TGTGCCAGCAGTCTCGCTACAGGGGGCACTGGCTACACCTTC.

V usage is TRBV4-2 and J usage is TRBJ1-2; D not resolved. The CDR3 totals 17 residues. Trimming left V 2 bases short and J 6 bases short, with 22 bases between. Germline V gene lookup returns CDR1 LGHNA and CDR2 YNFKEQ. The CDR3 here is CASSQHNNPQLSDGYTF. CDR3 coding DNA: TGTGCCAGCAGCCAACACAATAATCCACAGTTGTCGGATGGCTACACCTTC.

V is TRBV7-2 and J is TRBJ1-4; possibly TRBD1 for D (6 bases). The CDR3 has 18 amino acids. Trimming removed 1 base from V and 0 bases from J, with 15 bases in between. CDR1 is SGHTA, CDR2 FQGNSA, per germline. The CDR3 protein is CASSLEGGGVATNEKLFF. CDR3 in DNA: TGTGCCAGCAGCTTAGAGGGGGGAGGGGTTGCAACTAATGAAAAACTGTTTTTT.

In this sample, this clone turned up a few times. The chain links TRBV28 to TRBJ1-5; 7 bases line up with TRBD1. Trimming cost V 5 bases and J 4 bases; bases outside gene matches: 5. There are 14 residues in the CDR3. In germline, CDR1 is MDHEN, CDR2 SYDVKM. The DNA for the CDR3 is TGTGCCAGCAGTCCGGGACAGTTTAATCAGCCCCAGCATTTT. This gives the protein CASSPGQFNQPQHF.

V gene TRBV7-3 combines with J gene TRBJ2-1, with a weak D call TRBD2 (7 bases). Germline V gives CDR1 SGHTA, CDR2 FQGTGA. The CDR3 runs 14 residues. Trimming took 2 bases from V and 9 from J, leaving 14 bases between them. DNA of the CDR3: TGTGCCAGCAGCTTAGGAGGGGGGGCCAGTGAGCAGTTCTTC. This translates into CASSLGGGASEQFF. Full variable domain (remainder filled in from reference TRBV7-3 and TRBJ2-1): GAGVSQTPSNKVTEKGKYVELRCDPISGHTALYWYRQSLGQGPEFLIYFQGTGAADDSGLPNDRFFAVRPEGSVSTLKIQRTERGDSAVYLCASSLGGGASEQFFGPGTRLTVL.

This rearrangement joins TRBV7-9 to TRBJ2-3, with 7 bases that match TRBD2. The CDR3 consists of 16 residues. V lost 2 bases and J lost 3; bases outside the gene matches: 8. Germline V gives CDR1 SEHNR, CDR2 FQNEAQ (reference sequence). The CDR3: CASSLTAGDSTDTQYF. CDR3 coding DNA: TGTGCCAGCAGCTTAACGGCGGGAGATAGTACAGATACGCAGTATTTT.

This clone appeared a few times. V usage is TRBV4-1 and J usage is TRBJ1-3; TRBD1 might be the D (6 bases). This CDR3 contains 15 residues. CDR1 and CDR2 (germline): MGHRA, YSYEKL. With 2 bases removed from V and 3 bases from J, the gap between germline ends came to 11 bases. The DNA of the CDR3 is TGCGCCAGCAGCCAAATCAGGGGTCGTGGAAACACCATATATTTT. This sequence encodes CASSQIRGRGNTIYF.

The CDR3 protein is CASSSTGVNTGELFF. The DNA of the CDR3 is TGTGCCAGCAGCTCGACAGGGGTCAACACCGGGGAGCTGTTTTTT. This sequence joins TRBV7-3 and TRBJ2-2; 8 bases align to TRBD1. The CDR3 is made up of 15 amino acids. Germline V gene sequence: CDR1 SGHTA, CDR2 FQGTGA. Unmatched junction bases numbered 3, after V lost 4 bases and J lost 2 bases.

Only a few counts were recorded for this clone. V and J are TRBV4-3 and TRBJ2-5, with 10 bases fitting TRBD2. Germline loops: CDR1 LGHNA, CDR2 YSLEER. V shed 2 bases and J 4 bases; nucleotides not matched to a gene: 7. This CDR3 contains 16 residues. The CDR3 DNA is TGCGCCAGCAGCCAACTAGCGGGGGCCACCGGAGAGACCCAGTACTTC. Encoded protein: CASSQLAGATGETQYF.

The chain recombines TRBV19 with TRBJ1-4; D gene uncertain. Between the trimmed V and J ends, which lost 3 bases and 17 bases, there was a span of 16 bases. CDR1 is LNHDA and CDR2 is SQIVND in the germline V gene (reference sequence). This CDR3 is 12 amino acids long. The CDR3 loop reads CASSMTTDRIFF. The CDR3, as DNA: TGTGCCAGTAGTATGACCACAGACCGGATATTTTTT.